This paragraph covers one TCR beta chain sequence. The target antigen is unknown. The CDR3 consists of 17 residues. The V end was cut by 0 bases, the J end by 3 bases, with 15 bases between. Germline V CDR1 and CDR2: SGDLS, YYNGEE. Noted time point: newly diagnosed GD, antithyroid drugs for less than 3 months. PBMC RNA was the source of the TCR library. TCR beta libraries were built with iRepertoire HTBI primers and Arm-PCR of CDR3 regions. TCRdb itself ran the multiplex PCR reads through MiXCR, one entry per CDR3 protein. The sample shows about 530,000 distinct CDR3 sequences, around 15% of them seen only once. The entry originates in a study of regulatory T cells in long-lasting Graves disease. Study-wide context: Antithyroid drugs had been taken by newly diagnosed Graves' patients for under 3 months.

Whole-study findings and limits: With a small sample size, accuracy may have been reduced.

The same sample was also used in a study of T cells in Graves' hyperthyroidism and ophthalmopathy. As reported in that work: HTBI primers drove first-round RT-PCR of the TCR CDR3.

The input for sequencing was peripheral blood mononuclear cells (PBMCs), taken at new diagnosis, from a patient treated with antithyroid drugs. This sequence originates from a middle-aged woman with Graves disease. J is TRBJ2-2 and V is TRBV9; a weak D match, TRBD2 (6 bases). The CDR3: CASSVGPGGFDTGELFF. For the CDR3, the DNA is TGTGCCAGCAGCGTAGGACCCGGAGGGTTTGACACCGGGGAGCTGTTTTTT.